This T cell receptor (beta chain) stems from a study of T-cell reconstitution after alpha-beta-depleted transplantation in children. In the case of this clonotype: Its target is unknown.

This CDR3 spans 15 amino acids. Germline CDR1 reads KGHSH; CDR2 reads LQKENI. V was trimmed by 4 bases and J by 0 bases, leaving 10 bases between them. A TCRbeta library incorporating unique molecular identifiers was prepared. TCRdb processed the PCR reads anew with MiXCR; each CDR3 protein has one entry. The profile shows approximately 500,000 distinct CDR3 sequences, 25% to 30% of them singletons. Study observations and caveats: The study traced high day-60 TCRbeta diversity in some patients to surviving recipient T cells and thymic progenitors. Newly generated T cells supplied most T-cell counts and diversity one year post-transplant.

The chain recombines TRBV18 with TRBJ2-1, with D unclear. The clonotype originates from a boy younger than two with Wiskott-Aldrich syndrome, due to receive a stem cell transplant. The sample consisted of PBMCs, taken before TCRalphabeta/CD19-depleted stem cell transplant. The CDR3 loop is CASSRVDSSYNEQFF. CDR3 DNA: TGTGCCAGCTCACGGGTCGATAGCTCCTACAATGAGCAGTTCTTC.